This T cell receptor (beta chain) was retrieved from a study of radiotherapy plus CTLA-4 blockade in lung cancer. Study overall: Of the patients, about 17% showed objective responses and approximately 34% attained disease control. Points from the study as a whole: Radiotherapy was combined with ipilimumab, and tumor-derived TCR clones then expanded in blood.

A remark on this clone: The antigen is not known.

Those patients who had chemo-refractory metastatic non-small-cell lung cancer were given focal radiation along with CTLA-4 blockade through ipilimumab. CDR1 is SGHAT, CDR2 FQDESV, per germline (reference sequence). Trimming removed 5 bases at V and 11 bases at J, with 15 bases between. This CDR3 region has 12 residues. Assay: immunoSEQ multiplex PCR; the TCRdb copy retains only in-frame clones and omits some. The table shows about 98,000 clones, with 80% to 85% occurring only once. The sequence was obtained from a human donor with non-small cell lung cancer who had a partial response to radiotherapy plus ipilimumab. The chain has TRBV11-1 and TRBJ1-1; maybe TRBD1 (5 bases). The material sequenced was peripheral blood, taken from a patient treated with radiotherapy plus ipilimumab. CDR3 nucleotide sequence: TGTGCCAGCAGCCGGGTTCGGGGGGGTGCTTTCTTT. It specifies CASSRVRGGAFF.